Listed below are T cell receptor beta chains from one sample, sequenced in a study of cytomegalovirus exposure and HLA in healthy donors. Generated by immunoSEQ multiplex PCR, the TCRdb table keeps only in-frame clones and is missing some. The table includes about 140,000 clones, about four fifths detected once. Sequencing was done on a sample of PBMCs. The receptor source for this set is a male donor in good health and CMV-seronegative. CDR3s include the opening cysteine and the closing phenylalanine or tryptophan. Each record gives: D gene, J gene, clone size, V gene, CDR3 protein, CDR3 DNA. The D gene is left open where the match is weak. Expanded clones get a size class; other rows say once, few or many, or leave the size out.

D: TRBD1
J: TRBJ2-2
size: NA
V: TRBV5-1
CDR3: CASRGTGGQIVSTGELFF
DNA: TGCGCCAGCAGAGGAACAGGGGGCCAAATTGTTAGCACCGGGGAGCTGTTTTTT

D: TRBD1
J: TRBJ1-1
size: few
V: TRBV18
CDR3: CASSPGDSGNTEAFF
DNA: TGTGCCAGCTCACCCGGGGACAGTGGGAACACTGAAGCTTTCTTT

D: TRBD1
J: TRBJ1-1
size: NA
V: TRBV6-1
CDR3: CASSDVGQLNTEAFF
DNA: TGTGCCAGCAGTGATGTGGGACAGCTGAACACTGAAGCTTTCTTT

D: NA
J: TRBJ1-5
size: few
V: TRBV15
CDR3: CATSRERVLRNQPQHF
DNA: TGTGCCACCAGCAGAGAGAGGGTCCTACGAAATCAGCCCCAGCATTTT

D: NA
J: TRBJ2-5
size: NA
V: TRBV19
CDR3: CASSMGGTDQETQYF
DNA: TGTGCCAGTAGTATGGGCGGGACAGACCAAGAGACCCAGTACTTC

D: TRBD2
J: TRBJ2-1
size: few
V: TRBV7-8
CDR3: CASSWGLADDEQFF
DNA: TGTGCCAGCAGCTGGGGACTAGCAGACGATGAGCAGTTCTTC

D: NA
J: TRBJ2-5
size: NA
V: TRBV5-1
CDR3: CASNGGVTQETQYF
DNA: TGCGCCAGCAATGGAGGCGTCACCCAAGAGACCCAGTACTTC

D: NA
J: TRBJ1-1
size: NA
V: TRBV7-3
CDR3: CASSTTAVDTEAFF
DNA: TGTGCCAGCAGCACGACAGCAGTCGACACTGAAGCTTTCTTT

D: NA
J: TRBJ2-7
size: NA
V: TRBV7-3
CDR3: CASSLAGSYEQYF
DNA: TGTGCCAGCAGCCTGGCAGGGTCCTACGAGCAGTACTTC

D: TRBD1
J: TRBJ1-2
size: NA
V: TRBV2
CDR3: CASSSRQGGGGYTF
DNA: TGTGCCAGCAGTTCACGACAGGGAGGTGGTGGCTACACCTTC

D: NA
J: TRBJ2-1
size: NA
V: TRBV7-9
CDR3: CASSPRGGSRTSSYNEQFF
DNA: TGTGCCAGCAGCCCTAGAGGCGGCTCCCGAACTAGCTCCTACAATGAGCAGTTCTTC

D: TRBD2
J: TRBJ2-1
size: NA
V: TRBV10-1
CDR3: CASSGTTSGRALEYNEQFF
DNA: TGCGCCAGCAGTGGAACGACTAGTGGGAGGGCCTTAGAATACAATGAGCAGTTCTTC

D: TRBD2
J: TRBJ2-1
size: NA
V: TRBV15
CDR3: CATSREVAGGPYNEQFF
DNA: TGTGCCACCAGCAGAGAGGTAGCGGGAGGGCCCTACAATGAGCAGTTCTTC

D: TRBD1
J: TRBJ2-7
size: NA
V: TRBV5-6
CDR3: CASSFGTGVDEQYF
DNA: TGTGCCAGCAGCTTCGGGACAGGGGTTGACGAGCAGTACTTC